This T cell receptor (beta chain) was obtained from a study of sequential checkpoint blockade in melanoma. Study-level information: First-line arms were nivolumab then ipilimumab, or the reverse, randomized 1:1.

TCRdb's copy holds only in-frame clones and misses some; the assay was immunoSEQ multiplex PCR. The sample records 20,000 to 25,000 clones, 80% to 90% being singletons. The CDR3 totals 13 residues. The V and J ends lost 3 bases and 0 bases respectively, with 6 bases between them. In germline, CDR1 is MDHEN, CDR2 SYDVKM. The treatment denotes: randomized to nivolumab then ipilimumab (arm A) or the reverse (arm B). Live CD3+CD8+ CD19− CD56− cells were sorted from PBMCs. V and J are TRBV28 and TRBJ2-7; D call uncertain. The receptor was isolated from a human donor with melanoma. The material sequenced was CD8+ T cells sorted from blood (inferred from file names), taken from a patient given nivolumab and ipilimumab in sequence. CDR3 sequence (DNA): TGTGCCAGCAGTTTTCACAGCTCCTACGAGCAGTACTTC. It translates to CASSFHSSYEQYF. The entire variable domain, with the rest obtained from reference TRBV28 and TRBJ2-7, is as follows: DVKVTQSSRYLVKRTGEKVFLECVQDMDHENMFWYRQDPGLGLRLIYFSYDVKMKEKGDIPEGYSVSREKKERFSLILESASTNQTSMYLCASSFHSSYEQYFGPGTRLTVT.